This T cell receptor (beta chain) was captured by sequencing in a study of CD8 T cells in ankylosing spondylitis. Remarks on this clonotype: Antigen unknown.

TCRdb analysed the 5' RACE reads with MiXCR anew, one entry per CDR3 protein. The data hold about 460,000 distinct CDR3 sequences, with roughly 5.2% observed a single time. The junction had 6 bases not matched to a gene; V was cut back by 3 bases and J by 1 base. CDR1 is LGHNA, CDR2 YSLEER, per germline. The CDR3 is made up of 15 amino acids. Study results and limitations: Typical of ankylosing spondylitis blood, it appeared, was a TCR beta motif of under 10 highly homologous variants. Reports say disease-linked clones showed up significantly more in matched ankylosing spondylitis synovial fluid.

The sample consisted of blood, either unsorted or a sorted T cell fraction (not recorded which). The V and J genes are TRBV4-3 and TRBJ2-7; TRBD1 aligns across 7 bases. The sequence derives from a male donor with ankylosing spondylitis. CDR3: CASSQGTGQSYEQYF. The CDR3 nucleotides read TGCGCCAGCAGCCAGGGAACGGGACAGTCCTACGAGCAGTACTTC.